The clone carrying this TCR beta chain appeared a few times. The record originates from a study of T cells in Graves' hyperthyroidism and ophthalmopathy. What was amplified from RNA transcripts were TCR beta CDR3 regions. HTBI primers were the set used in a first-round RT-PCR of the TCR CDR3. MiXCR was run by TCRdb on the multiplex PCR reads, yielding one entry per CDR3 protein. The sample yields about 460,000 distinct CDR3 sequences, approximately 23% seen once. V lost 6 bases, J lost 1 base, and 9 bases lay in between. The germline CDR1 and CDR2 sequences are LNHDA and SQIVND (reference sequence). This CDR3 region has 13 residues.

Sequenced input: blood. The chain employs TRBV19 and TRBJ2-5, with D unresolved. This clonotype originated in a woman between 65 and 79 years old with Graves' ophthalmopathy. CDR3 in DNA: TGTGCCAGTAGCATCAGGATCCAAGAGACCCAGTACTTC. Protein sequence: CASSIRIQETQYF.